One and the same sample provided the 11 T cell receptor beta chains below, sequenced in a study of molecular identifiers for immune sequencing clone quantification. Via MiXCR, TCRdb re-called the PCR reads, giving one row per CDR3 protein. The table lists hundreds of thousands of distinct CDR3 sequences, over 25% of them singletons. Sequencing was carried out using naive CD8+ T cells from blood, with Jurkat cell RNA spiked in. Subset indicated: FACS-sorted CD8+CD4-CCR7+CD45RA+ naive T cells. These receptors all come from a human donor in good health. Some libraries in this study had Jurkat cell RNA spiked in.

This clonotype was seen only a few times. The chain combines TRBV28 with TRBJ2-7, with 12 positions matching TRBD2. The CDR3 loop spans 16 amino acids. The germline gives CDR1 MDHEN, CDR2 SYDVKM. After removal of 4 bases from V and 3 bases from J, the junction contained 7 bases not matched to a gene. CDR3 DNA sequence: TGTGCCAGCAGTTCCTCTAGCGGGAGGGGGCTCTACGAGCAGTACTTC. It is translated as CASSSSSGRGLYEQYF.

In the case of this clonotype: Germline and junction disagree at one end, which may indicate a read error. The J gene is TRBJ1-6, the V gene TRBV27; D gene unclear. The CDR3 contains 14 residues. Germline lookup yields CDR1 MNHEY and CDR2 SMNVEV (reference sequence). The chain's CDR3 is CVSSLGSVNSPLHF. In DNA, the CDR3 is TGTGTCAGCAGTTTAGGCAGCGTAAATTCACCCCTCCACTTT.

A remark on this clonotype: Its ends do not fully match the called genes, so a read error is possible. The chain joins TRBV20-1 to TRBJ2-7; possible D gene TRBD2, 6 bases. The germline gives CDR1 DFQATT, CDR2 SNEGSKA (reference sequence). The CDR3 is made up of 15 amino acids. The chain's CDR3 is CRARPGAGRQEAQYF. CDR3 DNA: TGCCGTGCTAGGCCCGGCGCGGGGCGACAAGAGGCCCAGTACTTC.

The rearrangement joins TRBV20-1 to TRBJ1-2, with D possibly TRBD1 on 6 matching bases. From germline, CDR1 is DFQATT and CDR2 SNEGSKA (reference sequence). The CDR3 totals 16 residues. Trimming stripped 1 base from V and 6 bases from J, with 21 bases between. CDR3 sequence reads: CSARAGTPPNWHGYTF. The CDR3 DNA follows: TGCAGTGCTAGAGCCGGGACACCGCCCAATTGGCATGGCTACACCTTC.

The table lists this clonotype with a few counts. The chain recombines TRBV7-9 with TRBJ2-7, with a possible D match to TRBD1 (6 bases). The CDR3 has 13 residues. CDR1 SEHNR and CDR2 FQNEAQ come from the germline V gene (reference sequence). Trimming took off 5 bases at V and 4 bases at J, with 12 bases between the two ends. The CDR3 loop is CASSGQNSYEQYF. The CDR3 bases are TGTGCCAGCAGCGGACAGAATTCATACGAGCAGTACTTC.

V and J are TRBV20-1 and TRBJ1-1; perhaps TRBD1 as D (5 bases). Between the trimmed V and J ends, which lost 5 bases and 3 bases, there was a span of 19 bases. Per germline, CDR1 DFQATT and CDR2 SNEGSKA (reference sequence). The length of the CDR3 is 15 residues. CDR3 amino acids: CSAHPNRFQDTEAFF. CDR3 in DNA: TGCAGTGCTCACCCTAACAGGTTCCAGGACACTGAAGCTTTCTTT.

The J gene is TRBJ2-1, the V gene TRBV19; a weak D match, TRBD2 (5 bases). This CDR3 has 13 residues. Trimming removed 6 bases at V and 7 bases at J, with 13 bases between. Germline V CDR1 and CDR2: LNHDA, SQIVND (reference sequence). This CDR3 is CASSPGSRNEQFF. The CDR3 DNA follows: TGTGCCAGTAGCCCGGGAAGTAGGAATGAGCAGTTCTTC.

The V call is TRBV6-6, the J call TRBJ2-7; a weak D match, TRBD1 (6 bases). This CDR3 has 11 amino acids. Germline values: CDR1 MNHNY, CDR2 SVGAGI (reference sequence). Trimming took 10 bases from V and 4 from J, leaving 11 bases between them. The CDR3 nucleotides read TGTGCCACCCGGACAGAGTACGAGCAGTACTTC. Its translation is CATRTEYEQYF.

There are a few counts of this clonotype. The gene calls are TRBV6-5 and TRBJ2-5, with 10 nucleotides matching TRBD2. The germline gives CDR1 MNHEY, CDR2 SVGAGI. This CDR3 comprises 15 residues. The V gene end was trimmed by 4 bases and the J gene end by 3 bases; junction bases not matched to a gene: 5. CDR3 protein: CASSFRTSGKETQYF. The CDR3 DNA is TGTGCCAGCAGTTTCCGGACTAGCGGTAAAGAGACCCAGTACTTC.

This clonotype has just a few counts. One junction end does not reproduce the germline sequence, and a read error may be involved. The CDR3 region has the DNA TGTGCTAGCAGCTTAGACGCAGGGTATTTTTCAGAGACCCAGTACTTC. Translation gives CASSLDAGYFSETQYF. V usage is TRBV7-7 and J usage is TRBJ2-5; D might be TRBD1 (5 bases). The CDR3 loop spans 16 amino acids. CDR1 SSHAT and CDR2 FNYEAQ come from the germline V gene (reference sequence).

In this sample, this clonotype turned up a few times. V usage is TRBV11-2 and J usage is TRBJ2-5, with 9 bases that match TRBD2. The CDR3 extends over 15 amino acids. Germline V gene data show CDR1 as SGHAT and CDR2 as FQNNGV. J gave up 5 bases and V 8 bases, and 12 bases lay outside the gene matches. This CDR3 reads CASLPAGGPWETQYF. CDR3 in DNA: TGTGCCAGCCTCCCCGCGGGAGGGCCATGGGAGACCCAGTACTTC.